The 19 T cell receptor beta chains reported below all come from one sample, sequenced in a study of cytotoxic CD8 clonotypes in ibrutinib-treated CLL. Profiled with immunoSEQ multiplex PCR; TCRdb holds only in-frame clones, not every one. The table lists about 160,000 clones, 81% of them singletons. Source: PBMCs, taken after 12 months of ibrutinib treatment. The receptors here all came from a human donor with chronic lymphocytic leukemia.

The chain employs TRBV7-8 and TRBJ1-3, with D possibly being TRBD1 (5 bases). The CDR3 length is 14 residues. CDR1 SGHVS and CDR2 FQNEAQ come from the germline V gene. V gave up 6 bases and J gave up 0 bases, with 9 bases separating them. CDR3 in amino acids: CASSLTDSGNTIYF. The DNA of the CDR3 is TGTGCCAGCAGTCTGACAGACTCTGGAAACACCATATATTTT.

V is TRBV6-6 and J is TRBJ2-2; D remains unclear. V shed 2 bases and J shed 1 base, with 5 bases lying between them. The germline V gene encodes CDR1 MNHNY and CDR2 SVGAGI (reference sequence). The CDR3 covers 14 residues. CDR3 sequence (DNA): TGTGCCAGCAGTTACAGGGAGAACACCGGGGAGCTGTTTTTT. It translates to CASSYRENTGELFF.

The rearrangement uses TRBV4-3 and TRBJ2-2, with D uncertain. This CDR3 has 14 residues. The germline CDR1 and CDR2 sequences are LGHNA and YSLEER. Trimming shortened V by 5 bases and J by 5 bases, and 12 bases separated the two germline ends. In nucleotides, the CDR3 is TGCGCCAGCAGCGCAAACAGTGGAACCGGGGAGCTGTTTTTT. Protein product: CASSANSGTGELFF.

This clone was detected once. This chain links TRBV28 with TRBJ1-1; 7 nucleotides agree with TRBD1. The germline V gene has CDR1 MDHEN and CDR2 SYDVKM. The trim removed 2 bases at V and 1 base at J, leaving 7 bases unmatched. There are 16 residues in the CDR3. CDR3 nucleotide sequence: TGTGCCAGCAGTTTACCCCGGGGGACAGCGAACACTGAAGCTTTCTTT. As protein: CASSLPRGTANTEAFF.

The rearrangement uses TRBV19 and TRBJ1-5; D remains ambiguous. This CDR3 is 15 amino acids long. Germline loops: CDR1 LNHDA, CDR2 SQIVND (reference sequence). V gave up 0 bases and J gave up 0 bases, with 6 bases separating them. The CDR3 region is CASSIDKYSNQPQHF. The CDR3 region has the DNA TGTGCCAGTAGTATAGACAAGTATAGCAATCAGCCCCAGCATTTT. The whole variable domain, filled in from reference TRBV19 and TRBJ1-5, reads DGGITQSPKYLFRKEGQNVTLSCEQNLNHDAMYWYRQDPGQGLRLIYYSQIVNDFQKGDIAEGYSVSREKKESFPLTVTSAQKNPTAFYLCASSIDKYSNQPQHFGDGTRLSIL.

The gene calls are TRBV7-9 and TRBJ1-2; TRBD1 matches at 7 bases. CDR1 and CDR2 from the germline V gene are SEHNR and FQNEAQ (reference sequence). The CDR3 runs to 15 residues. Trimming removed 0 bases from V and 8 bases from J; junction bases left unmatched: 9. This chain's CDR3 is CASSLAAGGSVGYTF. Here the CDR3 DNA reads TGTGCCAGCAGCTTAGCGGCAGGGGGATCGGTCGGCTACACCTTC.

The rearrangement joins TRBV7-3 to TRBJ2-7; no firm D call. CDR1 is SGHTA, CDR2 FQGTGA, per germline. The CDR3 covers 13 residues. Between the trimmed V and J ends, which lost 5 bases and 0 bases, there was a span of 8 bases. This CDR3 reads CASSPPGSYEQYF. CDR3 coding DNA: TGTGCCAGCAGCCCCCCTGGCTCCTACGAGCAGTACTTC.

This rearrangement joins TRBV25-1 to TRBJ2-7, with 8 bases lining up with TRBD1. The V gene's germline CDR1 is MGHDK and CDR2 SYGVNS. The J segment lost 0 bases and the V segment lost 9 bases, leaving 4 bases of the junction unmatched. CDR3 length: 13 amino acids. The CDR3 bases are TGTGCCAGAAGACAGGGGAGCTCCTACGAGCAGTACTTC. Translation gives CARRQGSSYEQYF.

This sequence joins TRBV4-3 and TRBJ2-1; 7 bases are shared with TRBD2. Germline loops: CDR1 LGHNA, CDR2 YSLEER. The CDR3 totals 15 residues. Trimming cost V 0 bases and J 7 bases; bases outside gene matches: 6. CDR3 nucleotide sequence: TGCGCCAGCAGCCAAGAGGGGGGGGTAGATAATGAGCAGTTCTTC. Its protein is CASSQEGGVDNEQFF.

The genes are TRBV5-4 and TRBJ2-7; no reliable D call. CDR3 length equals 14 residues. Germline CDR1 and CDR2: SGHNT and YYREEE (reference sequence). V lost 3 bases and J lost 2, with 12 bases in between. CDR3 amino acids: CASSYPERAYEQYF. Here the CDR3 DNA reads TGTGCCAGCAGCTACCCAGAACGGGCCTACGAGCAGTACTTC.

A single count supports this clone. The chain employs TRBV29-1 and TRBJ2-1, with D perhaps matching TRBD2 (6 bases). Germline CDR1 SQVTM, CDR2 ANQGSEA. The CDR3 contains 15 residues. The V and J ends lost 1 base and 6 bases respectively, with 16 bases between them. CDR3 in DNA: TGCAGCGTTGAAGGTGGTCTAGCGTATGGCAATGAGCAGTTCTTC. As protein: CSVEGGLAYGNEQFF.

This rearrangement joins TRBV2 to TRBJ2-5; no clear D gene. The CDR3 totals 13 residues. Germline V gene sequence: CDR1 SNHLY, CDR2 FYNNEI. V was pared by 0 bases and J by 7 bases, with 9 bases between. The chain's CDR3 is CASSEAIRGTQYF. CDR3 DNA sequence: TGTGCCAGCAGTGAAGCGATCAGAGGGACCCAGTACTTC.

This chain's CDR3 is CASSGGTGDEQYF. CDR3 coding DNA: TGTGCCAGCAGCGGCGGGACAGGGGACGAGCAGTACTTC. The chain links TRBV5-6 to TRBJ2-7, with 10 bases aligning to TRBD1. Germline CDR1 and CDR2: SGHDT and YYEEEE. CDR3 size: 13 residues. V lost 4 bases to trimming and J lost 5 bases; unmatched junction nucleotides: 3.

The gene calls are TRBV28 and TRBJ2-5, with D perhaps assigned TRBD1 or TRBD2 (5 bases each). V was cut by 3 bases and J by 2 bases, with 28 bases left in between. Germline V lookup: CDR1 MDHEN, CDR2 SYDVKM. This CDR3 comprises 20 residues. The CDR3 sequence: CASSLWFVRGPDGAQETQYF. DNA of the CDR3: TGTGCCAGCAGTTTGTGGTTCGTCCGGGGTCCCGACGGGGCTCAAGAGACCCAGTACTTC.

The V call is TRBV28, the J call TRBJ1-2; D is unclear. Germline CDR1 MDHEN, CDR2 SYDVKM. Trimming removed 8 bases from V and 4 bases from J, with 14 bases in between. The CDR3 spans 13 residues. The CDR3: CASDTGRSYGYTF. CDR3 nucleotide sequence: TGTGCCAGCGACACCGGCCGGAGCTATGGCTACACCTTC.

CDR3 protein: CASSEDRVVKGYTF. The CDR3 bases are TGTGCCAGCAGCGAAGACAGGGTGGTAAAGGGCTACACCTTC. The gene calls are TRBV25-1 and TRBJ1-2, with 7 bases aligning to TRBD1. J lost 8 bases, V lost 6 bases, and 12 bases had no gene match. Germline CDR1 reads MGHDK; CDR2 reads SYGVNS. The CDR3 contains 14 residues.

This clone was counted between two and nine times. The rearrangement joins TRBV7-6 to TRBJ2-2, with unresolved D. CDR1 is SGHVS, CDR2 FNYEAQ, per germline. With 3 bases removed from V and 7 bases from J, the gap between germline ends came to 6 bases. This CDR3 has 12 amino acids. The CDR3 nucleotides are TGTGCCAGCAGCTTCATGTTCGGGGAGCTGTTTTTT. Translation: CASSFMFGELFF.

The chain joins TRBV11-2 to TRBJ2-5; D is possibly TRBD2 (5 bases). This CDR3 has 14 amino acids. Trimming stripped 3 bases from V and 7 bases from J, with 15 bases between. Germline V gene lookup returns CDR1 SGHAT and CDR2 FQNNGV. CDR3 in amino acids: CASSFTGWSVTQYF. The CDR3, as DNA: TGTGCCAGCAGCTTCACGGGATGGAGTGTGACCCAGTACTTC.

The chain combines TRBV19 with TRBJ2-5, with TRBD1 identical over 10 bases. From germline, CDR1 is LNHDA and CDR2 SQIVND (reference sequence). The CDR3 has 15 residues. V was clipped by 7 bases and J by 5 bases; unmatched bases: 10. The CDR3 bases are TGTGCCAGTAAAAAGACAGGGGGCGGTCGGGAGACCCAGTACTTC. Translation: CASKKTGGGRETQYF.